The source of this T cell receptor (beta chain) is a study of cytomegalovirus exposure and HLA in healthy donors. Use of 60 Vbeta and 13 Jbeta primers characterized the PCR. Method: immunoSEQ multiplex PCR; TCRdb's copy keeps in-frame clones and lacks some. Among roughly 100,000 clones listed, 75% to 85% were seen once. Regarding the study as a whole: A missense variant in DCLRE1C was later tied to TCR beta V- and J-gene trimming.

This clone was detected a few times. No antigen is known for it. Material: PBMCs. This clonotype was sampled from a man aged 25 to 45 in good health and CMV-seronegative.

The CDR3 reads CATSLRTGYNEQFF. CDR3 DNA: TGTGCCACCAGCTTACGGACAGGGTATAATGAGCAGTTCTTC. This chain connects TRBV15 to TRBJ2-1; 8 bases are shared with TRBD1. The V and J ends lost 5 bases and 7 bases, in that order; junction bases with no gene match: 7. Per germline, CDR1 LNHNV and CDR2 YYDKDF (reference sequence). The CDR3 length is 14 residues.